This is a list of T cell receptor beta chains from one sample in a study of T cells in Graves' hyperthyroidism and ophthalmopathy. Each CDR3 protein is one row after TCRdb ran MiXCR on the multiplex PCR reads. The sample lists about 560,000 distinct CDR3 sequences, over 15% occurring once. The sample comprised blood. The receptor source for this set is a woman in her late teens or twenties with Graves' hyperthyroidism. CDR3s include the opening cysteine and the closing phenylalanine or tryptophan. Fields, in order: V gene, J gene, D gene, clone size, CDR3 DNA, CDR3 protein. A D gene is named only where the DNA matches it firmly. The size entry is marked missing in some rows and otherwise reads once, few, many or a size class.

>TRBV20-1|TRBJ1-5|.|.
TGCAGTGTCGGGACGGATAGCAATCAGCCCCAGCATTTT
CSVGTDSNQPQHF
>TRBV6-1|TRBJ1-1|.|many
TGTGCCAGCAGTGTTAAGACAGGATGGGGTTCGAACACTGAAGCTTTCTTT
CASSVKTGWGSNTEAFF
>TRBV7-9|TRBJ2-7|TRBD2|many
TGTGCCAGCAGCTTAGCGACTGTCCGGACTAGCGGCTACGAGCAGTACTTC
CASSLATVRTSGYEQYF
>TRBV7-2|TRBJ1-2|.|many
TGTGCCAGCAGCCCATTCGGGGGATCCGGGACGGATGGCTACACCTTC
CASSPFGGSGTDGYTF
>TRBV11-2|TRBJ2-7|.|many
TGTGCCAGCAGCGAGTCAGGGGAATTGGAGCAGTACTTC
CASSESGELEQYF
>TRBV12-3/TRBV12-4|TRBJ1-5|TRBD1|.
TGTGCCAGCAAGATGACAGGGGATGGTCAGCCCCAGCATTTT
CASKMTGDGQPQHF
>TRBV12-3/TRBV12-4|TRBJ2-5|.|few
TGTGCCAGCAGTTTAGATAACGGGGTTTCGGAGACCCAGTACTTC
CASSLDNGVSETQYF
>TRBV6-4|TRBJ2-2|TRBD2|few
TGTGCCAGCCGGTCCAGCGGTCTAGCGGGGGCCTACACCGGGGAGCTGTTTTTT
CASRSSGLAGAYTGELFF
>TRBV6-2/TRBV6-3|TRBJ1-1|.|many
TGTGCCAGCAGTTCCCCGGGGGGATCGACTTTGAACACTGAAGCTTTCTTT
CASSSPGGSTLNTEAFF
>TRBV2|TRBJ1-1|.|many
TGTGCCAGCAGTGATTGGACTGAAGCTTTCTTT
CASSDWTEAFF
>TRBV6-1|TRBJ2-3|TRBD2|.
TGTGCCAGCAGTGAAGCTAGCGGGGGGGTTGAAACGCAGTATTTT
CASSEASGGVETQYF
>TRBV4-1|TRBJ2-1|.|few
TGCGCCAGCAGCTCAAGTGGTCCTCAGTGGAGCTCCTACAATGAGCAGTTCTTC
CASSSSGPQWSSYNEQFF
>TRBV2|TRBJ2-1|.|many
TGTGCCAGCAGTAAGATTTACAGGGAGAATGAGCAGTTCTTC
CASSKIYRENEQFF
>TRBV6-2/TRBV6-3|TRBJ2-1|TRBD2|many
TGTGCCAGCAGGGACATAGGGTGGCCTAGCGGATACAATGAGCAGTTCTTC
CASRDIGWPSGYNEQFF
>TRBV29-1|TRBJ2-1|TRBD2|.
TGCAGCGGCGGGAGTCCCTACAATGAGCAGTTCTTC
CSGGSPYNEQFF
>TRBV7-9|TRBJ1-1|.|few
TGTGCCAGCAGCTTAGTTGGGAACGCTGAAGCTTTCTTT
CASSLVGNAEAFF
>TRBV27|TRBJ1-1|.|.
TGTGCCAGCAGTGGGAGGGCTTTGAACACTGAAGCTTTCTTT
CASSGRALNTEAFF
>TRBV12-3/TRBV12-4|TRBJ2-1|TRBD2|many
TGTGCCAGCAGTGCGGGACTAGCGGGAGTCGATGAGCAGTTCTTC
CASSAGLAGVDEQFF
>TRBV20-1|TRBJ2-3|.|many
TGCAGTGCTAGAAGTTACGGGGCTAGCACAGATACGCAGTATTTT
CSARSYGASTDTQYF
>TRBV3-1|TRBJ1-1|.|many
TGTGCCAGCAGCCTTCGACCGGGGGACGCTTTCTTT
CASSLRPGDAFF
>TRBV20-1|TRBJ2-7|.|few
TGCAGTGCTTTTTCCGGGGCAGGGGCCTACGAGCAGTACTTC
CSAFSGAGAYEQYF
>TRBV24-1|TRBJ2-2|.|once
TGTGCCACCAGTGAGATTAGCGGATCAACGACCGGGGAGCTGTTTTTT
CATSEISGSTTGELFF
>TRBV20-1|TRBJ1-1|.|few
TGCAGTGCTAGAGATATCGGGGCAATGGTAAGCACTGAAGCTTTCTTT
CSARDIGAMVSTEAFF
>TRBV6-1|TRBJ1-3|.|once
TGTGCCAGCGGGCTCTCTGGAAACACCATATATTTT
CASGLSGNTIYF
>TRBV6-2/TRBV6-3|TRBJ2-7|.|few
TGTGCCAGCAGTTCCGGACCCCCCCCCGGCGAGCAGTACTTC
CASSSGPPPGEQYF
>TRBV12-5|TRBJ2-1|.|few
TGTGCTAGTGGTTTGGGGGGAGGACAGCACTACAATGAGCAGTTCTTC
CASGLGGGQHYNEQFF
>TRBV7-6|TRBJ1-6|.|few
TGTGCCAGCAGCTTAGGAGGGGGAGGGAATTCACCCCTCCACTTT
CASSLGGGGNSPLHF
>TRBV20-1|TRBJ2-1|TRBD2|.
TGCAGTGCTAGATCCGGGGGGAATGAGCAGTTCTTC
CSARSGGNEQFF